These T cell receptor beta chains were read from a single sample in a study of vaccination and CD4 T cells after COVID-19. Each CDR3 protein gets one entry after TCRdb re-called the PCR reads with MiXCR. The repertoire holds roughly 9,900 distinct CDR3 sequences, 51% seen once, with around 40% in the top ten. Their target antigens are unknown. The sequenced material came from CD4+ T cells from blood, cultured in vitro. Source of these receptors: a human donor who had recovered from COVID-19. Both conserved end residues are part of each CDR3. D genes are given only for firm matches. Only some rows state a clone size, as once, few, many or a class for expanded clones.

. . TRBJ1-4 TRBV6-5 CASSYSGGGANEKLFF TGTGCCAGCAGTTACTCCGGGGGGGGGGCTAATGAAAAACTGTTTTTT
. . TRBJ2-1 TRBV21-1 CASSTRVGHNEQFF TGTGCCAGCAGCACTAGGGTCGGCCACAATGAGCAGTTCTTC
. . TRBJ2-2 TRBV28 CASSSHMGPGELFF TGTGCCAGCAGTTCCCATATGGGGCCCGGGGAGCTGTTTTTT
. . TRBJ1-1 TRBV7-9 CASSFRGGLTEAFF TGTGCCAGCAGCTTTCGCGGGGGACTGACTGAAGCTTTCTTT
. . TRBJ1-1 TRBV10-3 CAISVGAEAFF TGTGCCATCAGCGTGGGTGCCGAAGCTTTCTTT
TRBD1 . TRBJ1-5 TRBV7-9 CASSRTGENQPQHF TGTGCCAGCAGCAGAACAGGGGAAAATCAGCCCCAGCATTTT
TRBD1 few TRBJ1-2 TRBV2 CASSARQGIFYGYTF TGTGCCAGCAGTGCCAGACAGGGGATTTTCTATGGCTACACCTTC
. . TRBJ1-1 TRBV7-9 CASETDSLAEAFF TGTGCCAGCGAGACAGACTCCCTCGCTGAAGCTTTCTTT
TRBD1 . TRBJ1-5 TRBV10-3 CASLRGPLRNQPQHF TGTGCCAGCCTCAGGGGGCCACTGCGCAATCAGCCCCAGCATTTT
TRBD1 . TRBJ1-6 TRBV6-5 CASSFRQGDSSYNSPLHF TGTGCCAGCAGTTTTCGACAGGGGGACAGCTCCTATAATTCACCCCTCCACTTT
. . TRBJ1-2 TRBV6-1 CASSITSGNNYGYTF TGTGCCAGCAGTATTACATCAGGGAACAACTATGGCTACACCTTC
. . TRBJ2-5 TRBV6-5 CASSYDPPGISRETQYF TGTGCCAGCAGTTACGACCCCCCGGGTATCAGTAGGGAGACCCAGTACTTC
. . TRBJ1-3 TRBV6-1 CASRSTGPDGNTIYF TGTGCCAGCAGATCCACAGGGCCCGACGGAAACACCATATATTTT
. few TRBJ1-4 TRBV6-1 CASSVGSHLFF TGTGCCAGCAGTGTGGGCAGTCATCTGTTTTTT
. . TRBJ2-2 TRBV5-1 CASSLSPTGELFF TGCGCCAGCAGCTTGTCCCCAACCGGGGAGCTGTTTTTT
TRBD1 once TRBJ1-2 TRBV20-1 CSARRGQTSGYTF TGCAGTGCTAGACGGGGACAGACATCAGGCTACACCTTC
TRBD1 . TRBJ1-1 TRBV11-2 CASSSDRGLTLGAFF TGTGCCAGCAGCTCCGACAGGGGACTAACTCTGGGAGCTTTCTTT
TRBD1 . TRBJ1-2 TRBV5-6 CASSLGGTGGDYGYTF TGTGCCAGCAGCTTGGGCGGGACAGGGGGCGACTATGGCTACACCTTC
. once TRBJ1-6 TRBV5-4 CASSLERHRNSPLHF TGTGCCAGCAGCTTGGAACGACACCGTAATTCACCCCTCCACTTT
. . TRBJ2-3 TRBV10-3 CAIKNPLGTADTQYF TGTGCCATCAAGAACCCCCTGGGCACTGCGGATACGCAGTATTTT
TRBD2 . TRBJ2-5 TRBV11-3 CASSKQGLAGGETQYF TGTGCCAGCAGCAAGCAAGGACTAGCGGGAGGAGAGACCCAGTACTTC
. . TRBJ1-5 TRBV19 CASSFRGPSNQPQHF TGTGCCAGTAGTTTCCGGGGCCCTAGCAATCAGCCCCAGCATTTT
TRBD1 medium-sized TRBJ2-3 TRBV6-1 CASQVIPGQGTDTQYF TGTGCCAGCCAGGTCATACCGGGACAGGGGACAGATACGCAGTATTTT
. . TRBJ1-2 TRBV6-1 CASSPTMSFSGYTF TGTGCCAGCAGCCCCACAATGAGTTTTAGCGGCTACACCTTC
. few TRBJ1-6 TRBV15 CATSRGAHNSPLHF TGTGCCACCAGCAGAGGGGCGCATAATTCACCCCTCCACTTT
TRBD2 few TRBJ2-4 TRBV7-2 CASGGRGKNIQYF TGTGCCAGCGGCGGGCGGGGGAAAAACATTCAGTACTTC
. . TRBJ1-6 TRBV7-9 CASSPTTRDSNSPLHF TGTGCCAGCAGCCCGACCACCAGGGACTCTAATTCACCCCTCCACTTT
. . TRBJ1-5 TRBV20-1 CSASEVESNQPQHF TGCAGTGCTAGTGAGGTGGAGAGCAATCAGCCCCAGCATTTT
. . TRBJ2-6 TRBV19 CASSIGKLAGANVLTF TGTGCCAGTAGTATCGGGAAACTGGCTGGGGCCAACGTCCTGACTTTC
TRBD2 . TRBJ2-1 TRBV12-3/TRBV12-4 CASTLLAGVDEQFF TGTGCCAGCACCCTACTAGCGGGGGTGGATGAGCAGTTCTTC
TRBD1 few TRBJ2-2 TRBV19 CASRTRGTGDTGELFF TGTGCCAGTAGAACGAGGGGGACAGGGGACACCGGGGAGCTGTTTTTT
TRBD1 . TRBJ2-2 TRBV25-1 CASRSDWTGGPGELFF TGTGCCAGCAGGAGCGATTGGACAGGGGGTCCCGGGGAGCTGTTTTTT
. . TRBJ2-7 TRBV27 CASSLSPQVTYEQYF TGTGCCAGCAGTTTATCTCCACAGGTTACCTACGAGCAGTACTTC
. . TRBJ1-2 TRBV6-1 CASSEAVEYGYTF TGTGCCAGCAGTGAAGCAGTGGAGTATGGCTACACCTTC
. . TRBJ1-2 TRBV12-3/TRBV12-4 CASSLDGPYGYTF TGTGCCAGCAGTTTAGACGGACCCTATGGCTACACCTTC
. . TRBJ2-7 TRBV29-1 CSVVVTVGYEQYF TGCAGCGTTGTTGTAACAGTCGGCTACGAGCAGTACTTC
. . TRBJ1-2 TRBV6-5 CASSSNYGYTF TGTGCCAGCAGTTCTAACTATGGCTACACCTTC
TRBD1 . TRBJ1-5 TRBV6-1 CASSGTVNQPQHF TGTGCCAGCAGCGGGACAGTTAATCAGCCCCAGCATTTT
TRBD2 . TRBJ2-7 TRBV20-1 CSARWGGTLAYEQYF TGCAGTGCTAGGTGGGGGGGAACCCTGGCATACGAGCAGTACTTC
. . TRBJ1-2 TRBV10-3 CAITTMGAGYTF TGTGCCATCACTACGATGGGAGCTGGCTACACCTTC
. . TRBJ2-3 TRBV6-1 CASSTGPGPTDTQYF TGTGCCAGCAGTACAGGACCAGGGCCCACAGATACGCAGTATTTT
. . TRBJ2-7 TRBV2 CASRATGFGEQYF TGTGCCAGCAGAGCTACCGGGTTTGGGGAGCAGTACTTC
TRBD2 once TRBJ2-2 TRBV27 CASSKILAGGRDTGELFF TGTGCCAGCAGTAAAATACTAGCGGGGGGGCGAGACACCGGGGAGCTGTTTTTT
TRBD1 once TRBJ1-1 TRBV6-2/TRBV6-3 CASSQGTANTEAFF TGTGCCAGCAGTCAAGGGACAGCGAACACTGAAGCTTTCTTT
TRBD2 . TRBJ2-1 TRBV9 CASSVLSGGSYNEQFF TGTGCCAGCAGCGTCCTTAGCGGGGGGTCCTACAATGAGCAGTTCTTC
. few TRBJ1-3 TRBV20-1 CSARVSSLSGNTIYF TGCAGTGCTAGAGTCAGCAGTCTCTCTGGAAACACCATATATTTT
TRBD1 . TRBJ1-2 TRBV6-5 CASSYRGQGGYGYTF TGTGCCAGCAGTTACCGGGGACAGGGGGGCTATGGCTACACCTTC
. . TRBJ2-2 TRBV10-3 CASSSSNTGELFF TGTGCCAGCAGTTCGTCGAACACCGGGGAGCTGTTTTTT
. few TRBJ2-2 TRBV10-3 CAISSMSLNTGELFF TGTGCCATCAGTTCAATGTCACTGAACACCGGGGAGCTGTTTTTT